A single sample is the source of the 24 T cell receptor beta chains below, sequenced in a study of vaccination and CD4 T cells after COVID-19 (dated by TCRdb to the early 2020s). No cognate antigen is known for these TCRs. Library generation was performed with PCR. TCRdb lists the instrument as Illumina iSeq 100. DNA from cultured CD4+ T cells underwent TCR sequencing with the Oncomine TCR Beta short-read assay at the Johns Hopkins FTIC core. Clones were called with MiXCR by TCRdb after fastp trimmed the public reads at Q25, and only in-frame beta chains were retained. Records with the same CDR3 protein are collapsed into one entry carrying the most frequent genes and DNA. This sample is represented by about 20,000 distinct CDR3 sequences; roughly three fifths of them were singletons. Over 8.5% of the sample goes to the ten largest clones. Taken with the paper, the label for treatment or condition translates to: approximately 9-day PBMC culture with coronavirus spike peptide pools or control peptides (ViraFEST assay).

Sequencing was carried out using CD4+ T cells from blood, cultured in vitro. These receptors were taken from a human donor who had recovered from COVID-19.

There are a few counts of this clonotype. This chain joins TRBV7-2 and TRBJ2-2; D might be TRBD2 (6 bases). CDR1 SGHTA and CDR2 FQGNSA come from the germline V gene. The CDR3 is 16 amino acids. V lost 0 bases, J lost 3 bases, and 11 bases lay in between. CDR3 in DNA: TGTGCCAGCAGCTTAGCGGGTGGAGGGTACACCGGGGAGCTGTTTTTT. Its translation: CASSLAGGGYTGELFF. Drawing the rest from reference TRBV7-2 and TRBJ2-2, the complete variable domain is GAGVSQSPSNKVTEKGKDVELRCDPISGHTALYWYRQSLGQGLEFLIYFQGNSAPDKSGLPSDRFSAERTGGSVSTLTIQRTQQEDSAVYLCASSLAGGGYTGELFFGEGSRLTVL.

The CDR3 protein is CASSVRGRDQPQHF. Written as DNA, the CDR3 is TGTGCCAGCAGTGTCCGGGGTAGGGATCAGCCCCAGCATTTT. The J gene is TRBJ1-5, the V gene TRBV12-3 or TRBV12-4; no clear D. The CDR3 length is 14 residues. The V end was cut by 5 bases, the J end by 5 bases, with 13 bases between.

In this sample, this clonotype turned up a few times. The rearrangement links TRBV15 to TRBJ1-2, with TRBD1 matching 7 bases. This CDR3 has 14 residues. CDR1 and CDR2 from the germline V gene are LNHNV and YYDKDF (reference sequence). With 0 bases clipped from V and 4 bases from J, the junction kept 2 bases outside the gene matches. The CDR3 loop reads CATSREQGRYGYTF. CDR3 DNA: TGTGCCACCAGCAGAGAACAGGGGCGCTATGGCTACACCTTC.

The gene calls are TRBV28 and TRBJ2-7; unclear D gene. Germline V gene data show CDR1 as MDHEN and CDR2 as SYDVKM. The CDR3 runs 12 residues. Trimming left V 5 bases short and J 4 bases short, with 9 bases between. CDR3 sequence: CASSTPLYEQYF. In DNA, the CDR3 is TGTGCCAGCAGTACCCCATTGTACGAGCAGTACTTC.

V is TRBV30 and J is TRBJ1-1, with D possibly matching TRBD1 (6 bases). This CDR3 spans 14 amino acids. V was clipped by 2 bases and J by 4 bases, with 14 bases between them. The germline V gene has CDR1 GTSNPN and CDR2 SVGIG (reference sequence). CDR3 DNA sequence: TGTGCCTGGAGTCCAGCGGGGGCGGGCACTGAAGCTTTCTTT. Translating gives CAWSPAGAGTEAFF.

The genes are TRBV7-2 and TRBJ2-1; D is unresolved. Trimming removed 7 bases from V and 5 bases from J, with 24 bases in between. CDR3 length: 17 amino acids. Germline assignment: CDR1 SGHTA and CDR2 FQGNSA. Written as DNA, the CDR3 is TGTGCCAGCACCCGAGTTGTTCCCCCGCCTGTGGACAATGAGCAGTTCTTC. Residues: CASTRVVPPPVDNEQFF.

The CDR3 bases are TGTGCCAGCAGCCTACGCCGTAGCGGGAGGGCCAGGGGGACAGATACGCAGTATTTT. It translates to CASSLRRSGRARGTDTQYF. The V gene is TRBV28, the J gene TRBJ2-3; 11 positions agree with TRBD2. Per the germline V gene, CDR1 is MDHEN and CDR2 is SYDVKM. The CDR3 extends over 19 amino acids. V lost 6 bases to trimming and J lost 3 bases; unmatched junction nucleotides: 17.

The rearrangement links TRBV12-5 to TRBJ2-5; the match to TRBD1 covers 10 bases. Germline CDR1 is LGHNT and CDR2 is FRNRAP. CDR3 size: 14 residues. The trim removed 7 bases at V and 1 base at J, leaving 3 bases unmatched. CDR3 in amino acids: CASAWTGGQETQYF. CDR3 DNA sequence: TGTGCTAGTGCCTGGACAGGGGGCCAAGAGACCCAGTACTTC.

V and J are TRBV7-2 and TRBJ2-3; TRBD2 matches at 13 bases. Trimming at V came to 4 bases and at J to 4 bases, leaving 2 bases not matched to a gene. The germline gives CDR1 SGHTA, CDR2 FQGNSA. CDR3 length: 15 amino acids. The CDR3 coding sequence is TGTGCCAGCAGCTGGACTAGCGGGAGTGCAGATACGCAGTATTTT. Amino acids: CASSWTSGSADTQYF.

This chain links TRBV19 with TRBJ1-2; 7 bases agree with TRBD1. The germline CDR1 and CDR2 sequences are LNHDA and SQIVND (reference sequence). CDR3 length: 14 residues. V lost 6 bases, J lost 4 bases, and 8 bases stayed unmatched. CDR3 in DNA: TGTGCCAGTAGATTCTCAGGACAGGTCTATGGCTACACCTTC. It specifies CASRFSGQVYGYTF.

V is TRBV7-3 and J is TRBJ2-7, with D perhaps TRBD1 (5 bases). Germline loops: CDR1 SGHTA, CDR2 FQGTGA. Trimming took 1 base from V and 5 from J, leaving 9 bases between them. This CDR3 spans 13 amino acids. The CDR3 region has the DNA TGTGCCAGCAGCTTAAGCCAGGGTCACGAGCAGTACTTC. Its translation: CASSLSQGHEQYF.

CDR3 residues: CASSQVSGTGELFF. The DNA for the CDR3 is TGTGCCAGCAGCCAAGTGTCAGGGACCGGGGAGCTGTTTTTT. The chain has TRBV14 and TRBJ2-2, with TRBD1 as a possible D gene (5 bases). The CDR3 is 14 amino acids. Trimming removed 1 base at V and 5 bases at J, with 8 bases between. The V gene's germline CDR1 is SGHDN and CDR2 FVKESK.

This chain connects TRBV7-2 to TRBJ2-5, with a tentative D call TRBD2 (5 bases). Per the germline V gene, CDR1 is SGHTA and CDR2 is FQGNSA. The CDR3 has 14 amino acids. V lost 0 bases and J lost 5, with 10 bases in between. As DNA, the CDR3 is TGTGCCAGCAGCTTAGCAAGAGGGATGGAGACCCAGTACTTC. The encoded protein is CASSLARGMETQYF.

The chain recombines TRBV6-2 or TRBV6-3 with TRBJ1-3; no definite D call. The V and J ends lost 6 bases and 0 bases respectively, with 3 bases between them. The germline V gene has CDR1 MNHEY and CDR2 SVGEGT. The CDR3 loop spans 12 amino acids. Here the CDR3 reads CASRSSGNTIYF. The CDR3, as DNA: TGTGCCAGCAGGAGCTCTGGAAACACCATATATTTT.

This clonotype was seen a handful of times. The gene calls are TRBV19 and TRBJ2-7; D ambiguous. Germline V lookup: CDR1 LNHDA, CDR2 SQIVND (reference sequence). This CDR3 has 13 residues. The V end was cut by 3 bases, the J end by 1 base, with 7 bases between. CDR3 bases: TGTGCCAGTAGTATCCCCGGGTCCTACGAGCAGTACTTC. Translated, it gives CASSIPGSYEQYF.

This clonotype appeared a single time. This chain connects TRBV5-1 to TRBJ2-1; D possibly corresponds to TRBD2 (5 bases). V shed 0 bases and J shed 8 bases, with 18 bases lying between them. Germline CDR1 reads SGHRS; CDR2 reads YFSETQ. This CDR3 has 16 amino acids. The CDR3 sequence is CASSLDAQTINYEQFF. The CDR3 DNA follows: TGCGCCAGCAGCTTGGACGCCCAGACTATAAACTATGAGCAGTTCTTC.

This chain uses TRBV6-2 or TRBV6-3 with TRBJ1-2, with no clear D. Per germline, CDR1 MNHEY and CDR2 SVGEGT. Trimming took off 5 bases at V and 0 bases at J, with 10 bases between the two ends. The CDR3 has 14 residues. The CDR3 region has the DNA TGTGCCAGCAGTGAGGACGGAACTAACTATGGCTACACCTTC. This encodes CASSEDGTNYGYTF.

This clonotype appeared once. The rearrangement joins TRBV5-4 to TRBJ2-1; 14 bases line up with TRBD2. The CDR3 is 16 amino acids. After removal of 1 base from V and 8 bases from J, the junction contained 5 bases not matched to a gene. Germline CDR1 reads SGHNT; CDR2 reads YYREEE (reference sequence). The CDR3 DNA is TGTGCCAGCAGCTTGTTCGGGACTAGCGGGAGCCATGAGCAGTTCTTC. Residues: CASSLFGTSGSHEQFF.

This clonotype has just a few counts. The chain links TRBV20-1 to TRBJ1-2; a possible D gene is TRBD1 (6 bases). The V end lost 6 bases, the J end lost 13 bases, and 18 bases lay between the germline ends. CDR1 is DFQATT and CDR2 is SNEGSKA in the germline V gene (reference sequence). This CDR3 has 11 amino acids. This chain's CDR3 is CSAMLLTGRTF. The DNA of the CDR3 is TGCAGTGCAATGCTTTTGACAGGACGCACCTTC.

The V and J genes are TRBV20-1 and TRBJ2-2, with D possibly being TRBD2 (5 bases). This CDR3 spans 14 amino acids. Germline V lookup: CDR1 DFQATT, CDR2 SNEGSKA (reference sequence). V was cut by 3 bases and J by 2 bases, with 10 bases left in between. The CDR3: CSASLAQNTGELFF. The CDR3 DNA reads TGCAGTGCTAGCCTAGCCCAAAACACCGGGGAGCTGTTTTTT.

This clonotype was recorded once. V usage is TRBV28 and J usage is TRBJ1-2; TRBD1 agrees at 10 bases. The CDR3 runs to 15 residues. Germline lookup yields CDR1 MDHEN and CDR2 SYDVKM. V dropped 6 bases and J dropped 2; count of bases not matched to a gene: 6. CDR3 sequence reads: CASRNEGQGNYGYTF. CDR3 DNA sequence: TGTGCCAGCAGAAACGAGGGACAGGGGAACTATGGCTACACCTTC.

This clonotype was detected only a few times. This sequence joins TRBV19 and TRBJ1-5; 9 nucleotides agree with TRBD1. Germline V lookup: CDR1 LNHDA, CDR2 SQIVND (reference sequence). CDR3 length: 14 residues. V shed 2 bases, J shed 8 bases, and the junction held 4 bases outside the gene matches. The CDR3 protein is CASSITGQGKPQHF. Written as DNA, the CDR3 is TGTGCCAGTAGTATAACGGGACAGGGTAAGCCCCAGCATTTT.

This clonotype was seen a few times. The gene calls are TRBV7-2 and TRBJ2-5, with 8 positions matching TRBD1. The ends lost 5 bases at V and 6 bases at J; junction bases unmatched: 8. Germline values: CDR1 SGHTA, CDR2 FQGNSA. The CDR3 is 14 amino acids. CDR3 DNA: TGTGCCAGCAGCCCAGACAGGGGAGGAAAGACCCAGTACTTC. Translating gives CASSPDRGGKTQYF.

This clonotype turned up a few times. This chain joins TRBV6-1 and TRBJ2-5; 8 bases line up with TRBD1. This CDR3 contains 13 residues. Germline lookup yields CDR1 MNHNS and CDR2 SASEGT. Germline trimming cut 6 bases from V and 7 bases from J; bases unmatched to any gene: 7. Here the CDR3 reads CASRATGVGTQYF. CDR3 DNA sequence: TGTGCCAGCAGAGCGACAGGGGTGGGGACCCAGTACTTC.